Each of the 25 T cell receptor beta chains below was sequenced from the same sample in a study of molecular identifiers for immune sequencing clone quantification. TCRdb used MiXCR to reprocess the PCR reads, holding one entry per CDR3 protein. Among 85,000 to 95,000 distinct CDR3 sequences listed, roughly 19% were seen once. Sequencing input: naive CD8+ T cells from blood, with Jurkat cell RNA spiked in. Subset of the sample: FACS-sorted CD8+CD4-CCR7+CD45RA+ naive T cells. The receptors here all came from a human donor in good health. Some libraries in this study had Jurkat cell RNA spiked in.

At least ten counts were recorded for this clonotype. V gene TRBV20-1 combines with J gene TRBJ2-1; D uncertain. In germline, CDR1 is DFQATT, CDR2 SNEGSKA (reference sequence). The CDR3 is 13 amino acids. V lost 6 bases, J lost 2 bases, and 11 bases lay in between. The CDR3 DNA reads TGCAGTGCAATCGCGGCTACCTACAATGAGCAGTTCTTC. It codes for CSAIAATYNEQFF.

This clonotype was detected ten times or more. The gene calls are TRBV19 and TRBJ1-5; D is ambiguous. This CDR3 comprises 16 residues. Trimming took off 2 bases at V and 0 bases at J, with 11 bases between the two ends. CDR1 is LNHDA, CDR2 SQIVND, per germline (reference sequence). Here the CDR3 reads CASSIRPRYSNQPQHF. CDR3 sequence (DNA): TGTGCCAGTAGTATACGTCCACGGTATAGCAATCAGCCCCAGCATTTT.

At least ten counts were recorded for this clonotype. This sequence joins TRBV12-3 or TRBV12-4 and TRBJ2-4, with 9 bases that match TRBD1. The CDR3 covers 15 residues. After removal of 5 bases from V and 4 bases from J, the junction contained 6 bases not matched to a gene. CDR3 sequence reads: CASSPDRGNKNIQYF. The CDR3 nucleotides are TGTGCCAGCAGTCCGGACAGGGGAAATAAAAACATTCAGTACTTC.

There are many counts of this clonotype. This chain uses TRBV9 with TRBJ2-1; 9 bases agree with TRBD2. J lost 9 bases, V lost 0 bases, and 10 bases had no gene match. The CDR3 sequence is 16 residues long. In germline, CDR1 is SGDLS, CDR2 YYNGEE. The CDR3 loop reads CASSVVGGGARSEQFF. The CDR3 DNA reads TGTGCCAGCAGCGTAGTGGGCGGGGGGGCCCGGAGTGAGCAGTTCTTC.

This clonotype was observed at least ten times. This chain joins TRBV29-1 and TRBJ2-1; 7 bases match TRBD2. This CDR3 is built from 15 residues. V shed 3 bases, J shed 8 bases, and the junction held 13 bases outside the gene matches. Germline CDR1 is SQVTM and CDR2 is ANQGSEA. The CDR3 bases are TGCAGCGTTGAGGAGCGGGACCGCCTGGGGGATGAGCAGTTCTTC. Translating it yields CSVEERDRLGDEQFF.

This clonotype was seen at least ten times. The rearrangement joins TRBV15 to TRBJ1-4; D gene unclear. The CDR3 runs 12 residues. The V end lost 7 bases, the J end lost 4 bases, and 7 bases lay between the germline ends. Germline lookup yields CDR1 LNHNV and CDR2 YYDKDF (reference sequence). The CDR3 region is CATTGGNEKLFF. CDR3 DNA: TGTGCCACCACGGGTGGTAATGAAAAACTGTTTTTT.

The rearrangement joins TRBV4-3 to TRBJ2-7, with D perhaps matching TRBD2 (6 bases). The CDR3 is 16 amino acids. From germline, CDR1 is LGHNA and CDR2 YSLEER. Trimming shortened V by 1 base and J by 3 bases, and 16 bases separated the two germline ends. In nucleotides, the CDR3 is TGCGCCAGCAGCCAAGGTGCCGGCGGAGCGGGCTACGAGCAGTACTTC. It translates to CASSQGAGGAGYEQYF.

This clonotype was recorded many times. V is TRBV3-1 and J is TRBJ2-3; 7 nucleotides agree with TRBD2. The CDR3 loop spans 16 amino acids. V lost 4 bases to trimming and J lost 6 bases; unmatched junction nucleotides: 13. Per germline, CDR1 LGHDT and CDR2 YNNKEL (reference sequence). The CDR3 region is CASSPAGSSGGDTQYF. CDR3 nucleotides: TGTGCCAGCAGCCCCGCGGGGTCTTCCGGGGGGGATACGCAGTATTTT.

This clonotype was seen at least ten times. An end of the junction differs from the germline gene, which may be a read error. The CDR3 loop reads CASNLGLAGPAGGANVLTF. CDR3 DNA sequence: TGTGCCAGCAACTTGGGACTAGCGGGGCCAGCTGGTGGGGCCAACGTCCTGACTTTC. The V gene is TRBV5-4, the J gene TRBJ2-6, with 13 bases matching TRBD2. This CDR3 contains 19 residues. CDR1 and CDR2 from the germline V gene are SGHNT and YYREEE (reference sequence).

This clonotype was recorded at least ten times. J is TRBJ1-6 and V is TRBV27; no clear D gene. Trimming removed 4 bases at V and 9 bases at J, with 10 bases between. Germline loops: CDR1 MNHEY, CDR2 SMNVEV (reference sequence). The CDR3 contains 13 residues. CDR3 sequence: CASSYQVGSPLHF. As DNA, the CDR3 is TGTGCCAGCAGTTACCAGGTCGGTTCACCCCTCCACTTT.

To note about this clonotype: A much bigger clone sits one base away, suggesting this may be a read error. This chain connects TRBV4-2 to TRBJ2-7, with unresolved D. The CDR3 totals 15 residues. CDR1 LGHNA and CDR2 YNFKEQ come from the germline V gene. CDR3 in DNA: TGTGTCAGCAGCCCATTGGGCCATCGAACCTACGAGCAGTACTTC. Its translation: CVSSPLGHRTYEQYF.

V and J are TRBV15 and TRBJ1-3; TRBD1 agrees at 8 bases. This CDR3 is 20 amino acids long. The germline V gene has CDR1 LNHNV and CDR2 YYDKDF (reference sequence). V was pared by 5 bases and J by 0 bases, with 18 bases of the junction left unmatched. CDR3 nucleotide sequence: TGTGCCACCAGCGGAGTGTCAAATTGGGGACAGGTCATCTCTGGAAACACCATATATTTT. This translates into CATSGVSNWGQVISGNTIYF.

CDR3 loop: CASGPPADDGTDTQYF. The DNA of the CDR3 is TGTGCCAGCGGCCCCCCAGCGGATGATGGGACAGATACGCAGTATTTT. The rearrangement joins TRBV7-9 to TRBJ2-3; possibly TRBD2 for D (5 bases). Germline-derived CDR1 and CDR2 are SEHNR and FQNEAQ (reference sequence). Trimming cost V 8 bases and J 3 bases, with 21 bases left between them. CDR3 size: 16 residues.

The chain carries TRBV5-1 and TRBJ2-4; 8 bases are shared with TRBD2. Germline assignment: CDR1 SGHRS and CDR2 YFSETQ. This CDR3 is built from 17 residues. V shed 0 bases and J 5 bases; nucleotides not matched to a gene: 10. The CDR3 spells CASSLESGLVPQNIQYF. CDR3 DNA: TGCGCCAGCAGCTTGGAATCGGGACTAGTACCCCAAAACATTCAGTACTTC.

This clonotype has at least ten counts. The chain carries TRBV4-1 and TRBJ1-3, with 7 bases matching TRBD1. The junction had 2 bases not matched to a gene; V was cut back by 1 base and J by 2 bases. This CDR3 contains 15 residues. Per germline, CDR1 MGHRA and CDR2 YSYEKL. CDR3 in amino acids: CASSQARGAGNTIYF. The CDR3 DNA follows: TGCGCCAGCAGCCAAGCCAGGGGGGCTGGAAACACCATATATTTT.

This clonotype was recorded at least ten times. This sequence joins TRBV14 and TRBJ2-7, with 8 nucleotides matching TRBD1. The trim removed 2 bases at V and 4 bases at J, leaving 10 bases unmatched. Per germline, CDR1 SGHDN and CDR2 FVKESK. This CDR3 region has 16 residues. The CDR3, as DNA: TGTGCCAGCAGCCAACTACCCGGCCAGGGGGCGTACGAGCAGTACTTC. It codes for CASSQLPGQGAYEQYF.

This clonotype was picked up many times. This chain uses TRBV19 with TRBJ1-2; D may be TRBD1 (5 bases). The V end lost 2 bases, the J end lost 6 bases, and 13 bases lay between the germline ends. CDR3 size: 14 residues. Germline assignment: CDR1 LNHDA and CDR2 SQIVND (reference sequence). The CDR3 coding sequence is TGTGCCAGTAGTATACAGCAGGGTCAGGATGGCTACACCTTC. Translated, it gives CASSIQQGQDGYTF.

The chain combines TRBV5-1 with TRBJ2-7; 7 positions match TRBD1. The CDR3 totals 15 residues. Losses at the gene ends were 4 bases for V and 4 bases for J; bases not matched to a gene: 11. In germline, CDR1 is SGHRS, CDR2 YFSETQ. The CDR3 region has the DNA TGCGCCAGCAGCGGGGGACAGTCTCCCACTTACGAGCAGTACTTC. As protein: CASSGGQSPTYEQYF.

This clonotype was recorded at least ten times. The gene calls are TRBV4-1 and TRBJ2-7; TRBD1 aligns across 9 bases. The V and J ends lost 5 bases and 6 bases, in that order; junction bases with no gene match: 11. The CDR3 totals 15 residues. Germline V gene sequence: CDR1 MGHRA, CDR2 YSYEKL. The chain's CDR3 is CASSEPGQGIFEQYF. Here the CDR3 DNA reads TGCGCCAGCAGCGAGCCGGGACAGGGAATATTCGAGCAGTACTTC.

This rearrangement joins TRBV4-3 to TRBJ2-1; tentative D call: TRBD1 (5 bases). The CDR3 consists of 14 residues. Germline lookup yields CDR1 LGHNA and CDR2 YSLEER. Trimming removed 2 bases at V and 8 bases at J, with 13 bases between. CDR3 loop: CASSQQGSGDEQFF. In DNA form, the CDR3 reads TGCGCCAGCAGCCAACAGGGATCCGGCGATGAGCAGTTCTTC.

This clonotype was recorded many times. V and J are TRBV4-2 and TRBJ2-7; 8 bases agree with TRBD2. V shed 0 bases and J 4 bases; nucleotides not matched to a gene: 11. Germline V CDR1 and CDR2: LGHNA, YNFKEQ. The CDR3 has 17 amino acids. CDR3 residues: CASSQDRTEAGVYEQYF. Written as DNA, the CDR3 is TGTGCCAGCAGCCAAGATCGAACCGAAGCGGGAGTGTACGAGCAGTACTTC.

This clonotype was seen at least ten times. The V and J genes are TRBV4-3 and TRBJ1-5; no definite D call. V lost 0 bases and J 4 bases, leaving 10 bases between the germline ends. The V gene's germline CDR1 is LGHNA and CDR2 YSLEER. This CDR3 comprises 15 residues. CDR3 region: CASSQDWVGNQPQHF. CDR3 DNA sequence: TGCGCCAGCAGCCAAGATTGGGTGGGGAATCAGCCCCAGCATTTT.

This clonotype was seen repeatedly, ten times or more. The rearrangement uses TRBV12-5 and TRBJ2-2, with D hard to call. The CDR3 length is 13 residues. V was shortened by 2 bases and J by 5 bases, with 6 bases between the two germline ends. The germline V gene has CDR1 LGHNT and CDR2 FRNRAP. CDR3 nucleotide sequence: TGTGCTAGTGGTTTGAAGCTTACCGGGGAGCTGTTTTTT. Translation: CASGLKLTGELFF.

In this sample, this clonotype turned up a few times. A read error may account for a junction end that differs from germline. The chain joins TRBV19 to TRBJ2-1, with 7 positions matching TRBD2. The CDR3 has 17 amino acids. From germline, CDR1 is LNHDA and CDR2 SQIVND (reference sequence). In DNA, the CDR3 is TGTGCCAGTAGTATCGGTTGGCGGGAGATCGCCTACAATGGGCAGTTCTTC. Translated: CASSIGWREIAYNGQFF.

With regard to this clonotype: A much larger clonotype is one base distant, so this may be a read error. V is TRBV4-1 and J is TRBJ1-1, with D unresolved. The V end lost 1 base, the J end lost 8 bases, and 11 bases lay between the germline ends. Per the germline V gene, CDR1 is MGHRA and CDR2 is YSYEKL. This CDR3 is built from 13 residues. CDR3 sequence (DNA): TGCGCCAGCAGCCAAGGAGCGGGCGGGGAAGCTTTCTTT. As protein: CASSQGAGGEAFF.